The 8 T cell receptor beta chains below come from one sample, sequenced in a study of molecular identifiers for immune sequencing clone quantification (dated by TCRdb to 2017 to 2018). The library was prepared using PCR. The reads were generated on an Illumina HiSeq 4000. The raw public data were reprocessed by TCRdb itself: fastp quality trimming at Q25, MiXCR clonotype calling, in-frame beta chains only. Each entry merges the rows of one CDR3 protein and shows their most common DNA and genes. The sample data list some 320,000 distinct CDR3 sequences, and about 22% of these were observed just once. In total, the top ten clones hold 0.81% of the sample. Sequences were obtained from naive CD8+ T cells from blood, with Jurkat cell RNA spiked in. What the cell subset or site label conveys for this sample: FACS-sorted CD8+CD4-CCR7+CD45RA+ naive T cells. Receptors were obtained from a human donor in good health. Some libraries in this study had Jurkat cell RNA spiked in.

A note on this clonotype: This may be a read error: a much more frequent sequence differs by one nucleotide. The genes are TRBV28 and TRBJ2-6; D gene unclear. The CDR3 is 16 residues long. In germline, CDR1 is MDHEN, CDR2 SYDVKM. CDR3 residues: CANSFPARSGANVLTF. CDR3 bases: TGTGCCAACAGTTTCCCCGCCCGCTCTGGGGCCAACGTCCTGACTTTC.

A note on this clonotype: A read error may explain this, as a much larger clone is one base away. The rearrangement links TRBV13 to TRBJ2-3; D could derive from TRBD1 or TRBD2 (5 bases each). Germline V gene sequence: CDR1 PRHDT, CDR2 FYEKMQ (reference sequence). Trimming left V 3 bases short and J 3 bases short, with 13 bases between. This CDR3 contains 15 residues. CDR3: CASSFRGSYTDTQYF. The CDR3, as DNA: TGTGCCAGCAGCTTCCGGGGCTCATATACAGATACGCAGTATTTT.

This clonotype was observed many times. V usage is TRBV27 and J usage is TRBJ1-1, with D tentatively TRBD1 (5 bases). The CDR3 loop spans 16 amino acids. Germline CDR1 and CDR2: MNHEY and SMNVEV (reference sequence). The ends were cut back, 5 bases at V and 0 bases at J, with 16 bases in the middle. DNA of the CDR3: TGTGCCAGCAGTCTTGAGGGGCGGGGGATGAACACTGAAGCTTTCTTT. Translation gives CASSLEGRGMNTEAFF.

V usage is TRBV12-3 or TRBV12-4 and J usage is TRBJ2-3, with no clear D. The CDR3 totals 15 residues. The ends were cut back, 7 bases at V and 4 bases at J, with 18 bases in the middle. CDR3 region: CASNPRVAVADTQYF. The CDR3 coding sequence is TGTGCCAGCAATCCCCGGGTGGCGGTGGCAGATACGCAGTATTTT.

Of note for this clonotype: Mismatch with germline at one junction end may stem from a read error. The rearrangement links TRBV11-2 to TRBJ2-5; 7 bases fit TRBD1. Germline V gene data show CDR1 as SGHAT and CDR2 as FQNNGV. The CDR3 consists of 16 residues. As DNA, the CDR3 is TGTGCCAGCAGCCGGGCTGAGGGGGCCCTTATGGAGACCCAGTGCTTC. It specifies CASSRAEGALMETQCF.

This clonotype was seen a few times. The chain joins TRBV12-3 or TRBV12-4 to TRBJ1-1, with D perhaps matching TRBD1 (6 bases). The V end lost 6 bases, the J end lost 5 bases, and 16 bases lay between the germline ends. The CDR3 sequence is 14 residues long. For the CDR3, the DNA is TGTGCCAGCAGCAGAGGACAGACGGGAACTGAAGCTTTCTTT. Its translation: CASSRGQTGTEAFF.

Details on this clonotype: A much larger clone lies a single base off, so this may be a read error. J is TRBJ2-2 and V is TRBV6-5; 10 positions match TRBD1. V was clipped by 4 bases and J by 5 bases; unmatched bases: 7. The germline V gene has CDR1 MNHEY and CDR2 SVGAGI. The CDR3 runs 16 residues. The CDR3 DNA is TGTGCCAGCAGTTGCTCCGGGACAGGGGTTACCGGGGAGCTGTTTTTT. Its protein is CASSCSGTGVTGELFF.

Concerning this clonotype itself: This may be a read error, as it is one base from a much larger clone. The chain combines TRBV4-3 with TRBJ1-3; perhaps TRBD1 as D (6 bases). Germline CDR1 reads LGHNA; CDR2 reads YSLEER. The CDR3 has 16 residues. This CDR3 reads CASSSSIGQSGNSIYF. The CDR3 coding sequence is TGCGCCAGCAGCTCGTCGATAGGACAGTCTGGAAACTCCATATATTTT.